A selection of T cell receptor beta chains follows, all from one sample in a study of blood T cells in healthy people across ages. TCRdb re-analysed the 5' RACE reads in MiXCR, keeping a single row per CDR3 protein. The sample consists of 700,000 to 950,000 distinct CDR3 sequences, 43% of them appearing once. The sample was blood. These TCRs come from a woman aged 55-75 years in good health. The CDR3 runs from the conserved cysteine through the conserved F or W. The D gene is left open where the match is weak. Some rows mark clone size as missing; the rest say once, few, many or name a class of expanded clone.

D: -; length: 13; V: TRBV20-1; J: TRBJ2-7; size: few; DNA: TGCAGTGCTAGAGGGGACCCCTCCTACGAGCAGTACTTC; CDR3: CSARGDPSYEQYF
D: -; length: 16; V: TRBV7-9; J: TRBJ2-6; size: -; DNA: TGTGCCAGCAGCTTTATAGACAGCTCTGGGGCCAACGTCCTGACTTTC; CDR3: CASSFIDSSGANVLTF
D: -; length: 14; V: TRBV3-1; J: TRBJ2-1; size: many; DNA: TGTGCCAGCAGCCCTTCACAGGGTTTGGGTGAGCAGTTCTTC; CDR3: CASSPSQGLGEQFF
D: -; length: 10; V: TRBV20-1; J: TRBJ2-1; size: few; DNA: TGCAGTGCTAGAGATCGGTGGCAGTTCTTC; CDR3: CSARDRWQFF
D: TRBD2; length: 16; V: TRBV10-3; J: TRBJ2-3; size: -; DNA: TGTGCCATCAGTGAGTCGAAAACTAGCGGCACAGATACGCAGTATTTT; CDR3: CAISESKTSGTDTQYF
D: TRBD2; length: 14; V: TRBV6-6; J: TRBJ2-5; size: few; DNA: TGTGCCAGCAGTAACGGGGGGGGTGGGGAGACCCAGTACTTC; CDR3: CASSNGGGGETQYF
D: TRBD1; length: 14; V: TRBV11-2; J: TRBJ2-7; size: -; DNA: TGTGCCAGCAGCTTGTCACAGGGGGGCTACGAGCAGTACTTC; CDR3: CASSLSQGGYEQYF
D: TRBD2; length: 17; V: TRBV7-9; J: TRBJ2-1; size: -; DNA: TGTGCCAGCAGCCCCTCATCCGGACTAGCAGACTACAGTGAGCAGTTCTTC; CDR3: CASSPSSGLADYSEQFF
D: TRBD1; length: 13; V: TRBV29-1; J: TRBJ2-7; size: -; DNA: TGCAGCGTTACGGGACAGGGGGTATACGAGCAGTACTTC; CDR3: CSVTGQGVYEQYF
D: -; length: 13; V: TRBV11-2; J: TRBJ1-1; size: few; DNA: TGTGCCAGCAGCCGACGGGCAGGGCCTGAAGCTTTCTTT; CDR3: CASSRRAGPEAFF
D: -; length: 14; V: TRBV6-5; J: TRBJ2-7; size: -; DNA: TGTGCCAGCAGAACCAGGGTCCCCACCTACGAGCAGTACTTC; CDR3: CASRTRVPTYEQYF
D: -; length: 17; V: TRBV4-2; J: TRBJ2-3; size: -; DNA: TGTGCCAGCAGCCAAGCCCGTGGGGGGGCTCTGACAGATACGCAGTATTTT; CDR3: CASSQARGGALTDTQYF
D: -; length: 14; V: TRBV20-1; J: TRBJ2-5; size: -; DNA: TGCAGTGCTAGAGGGCCCACATGGAGAGAGACCCAGTACTTC; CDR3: CSARGPTWRETQYF
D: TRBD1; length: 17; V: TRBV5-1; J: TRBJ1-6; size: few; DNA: TGCGCCAGCAGCACAGGGTGGGACAGGCTGAGAGTCTCACCCCTCCACTTT; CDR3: CASSTGWDRLRVSPLHF
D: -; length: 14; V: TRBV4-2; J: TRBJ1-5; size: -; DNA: TGTGCCAGCAGCCAAGATTTCGGGAGGCAGCCCCAGCATTTT; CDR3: CASSQDFGRQPQHF
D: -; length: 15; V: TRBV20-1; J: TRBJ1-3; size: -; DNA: TGCAGTGCTCTTCCCCCGGTGACCGCTGGAAACACCATATATTTT; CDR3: CSALPPVTAGNTIYF
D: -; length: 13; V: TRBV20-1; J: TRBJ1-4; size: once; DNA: TGCAGTGCTAGAAAAGGGAACCCCGAAAAACTGATTTTT; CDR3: CSARKGNPEKLIF
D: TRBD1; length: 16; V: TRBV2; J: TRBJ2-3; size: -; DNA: TGTGCCAGCAGTGATGGGACAGGGGGCTTAACAGATACGCAGTATTTT; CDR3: CASSDGTGGLTDTQYF